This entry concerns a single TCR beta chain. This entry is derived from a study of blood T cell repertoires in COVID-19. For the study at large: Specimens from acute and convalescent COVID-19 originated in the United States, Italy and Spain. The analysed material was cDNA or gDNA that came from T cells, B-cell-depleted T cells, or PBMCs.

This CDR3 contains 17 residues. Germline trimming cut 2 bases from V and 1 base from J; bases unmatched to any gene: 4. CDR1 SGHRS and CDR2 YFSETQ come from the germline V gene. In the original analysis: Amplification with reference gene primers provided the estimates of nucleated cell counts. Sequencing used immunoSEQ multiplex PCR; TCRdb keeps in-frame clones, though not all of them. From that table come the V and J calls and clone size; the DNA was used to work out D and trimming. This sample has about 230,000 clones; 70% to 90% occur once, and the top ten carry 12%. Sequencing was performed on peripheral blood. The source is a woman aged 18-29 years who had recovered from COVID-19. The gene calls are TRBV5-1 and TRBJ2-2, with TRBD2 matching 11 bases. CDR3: CASSFITSGRNTGELFF. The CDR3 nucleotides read TGCGCCAGCAGCTTCATAACTAGCGGGAGGAACACCGGGGAGCTGTTTTTT.